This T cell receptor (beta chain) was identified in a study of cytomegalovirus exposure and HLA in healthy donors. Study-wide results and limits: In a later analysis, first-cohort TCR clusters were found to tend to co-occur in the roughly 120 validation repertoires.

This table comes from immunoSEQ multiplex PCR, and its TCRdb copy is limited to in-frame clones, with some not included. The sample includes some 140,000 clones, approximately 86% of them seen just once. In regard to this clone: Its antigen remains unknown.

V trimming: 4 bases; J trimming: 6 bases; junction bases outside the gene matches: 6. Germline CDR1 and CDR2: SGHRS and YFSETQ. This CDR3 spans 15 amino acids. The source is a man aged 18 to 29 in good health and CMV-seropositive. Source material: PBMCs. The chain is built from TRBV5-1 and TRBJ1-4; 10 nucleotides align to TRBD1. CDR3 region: CASSNGQGVDEKLFF. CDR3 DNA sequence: TGCGCCAGCAGCAATGGACAGGGGGTAGATGAAAAACTGTTTTTT.